The 13 T cell receptor beta chains in this list originate from one sample, sequenced in a study of cytotoxic CD8 clonotypes in ibrutinib-treated CLL. Produced via immunoSEQ multiplex PCR; TCRdb's table is partial and in-frame only. The sample holds about 92,000 clones, approximately 71% seen once. The sequenced sample was PBMCs, obtained after 24 months of ibrutinib treatment. Receptors were obtained from a human donor with chronic lymphocytic leukemia.

CDR3 DNA sequence: TGTGCCAGTAGTATGAGACACGACCAAGAGACCCAGTACTTC. The encoded protein is CASSMRHDQETQYF. The chain is built from TRBV19 and TRBJ2-5; no clear D. V shed 3 bases and J shed 0 bases, with 8 bases lying between them. Per the germline V gene, CDR1 is LNHDA and CDR2 is SQIVND (reference sequence). CDR3 length: 14 residues.

The J gene is TRBJ1-1, the V gene TRBV7-9, with 7 positions matching TRBD1. Germline V CDR1 and CDR2: SEHNR, FQNEAQ (reference sequence). This CDR3 is built from 15 residues. V lost 5 bases, J lost 1 base, and 7 bases stayed unmatched. CDR3 sequence: CASSPPTGANTEAFF. The CDR3 nucleotides are TGTGCCAGCAGCCCACCAACAGGGGCGAACACTGAAGCTTTCTTT. Full variable domain (remainder filled in from reference TRBV7-9 and TRBJ1-1): DTGVSQNPRHKITKRGQNVTFRCDPISEHNRLYWYRQTLGQGPEFLTYFQNEAQLEKSRLLSDRFSAERPKGSFSTLEIQRTEQGDSAMYLCASSPPTGANTEAFFGQGTRLTVV.

V is TRBV6-1 and J is TRBJ2-7; D gene unclear. The V and J ends lost 7 bases and 0 bases respectively, with 13 bases between them. The CDR3 totals 14 residues. Germline assignment: CDR1 MNHNS and CDR2 SASEGT. CDR3 residues: CASIGLRPSYEQYF. CDR3 nucleotide sequence: TGTGCCAGCATTGGGCTGCGCCCCTCCTACGAGCAGTACTTC.

CDR3 sequence: CASSDRFRTSGSTDTQYF. In DNA, the CDR3 is TGTGCCAGCAGTGACCGCTTCCGGACTAGCGGTAGCACAGATACGCAGTATTTT. J is TRBJ2-3 and V is TRBV25-1, with 10 bases aligning to TRBD2. CDR3 length equals 18 residues. Trimming took 3 bases from V and 0 from J; bases not matched to a gene: 9. Germline CDR1 MGHDK, CDR2 SYGVNS. Full variable domain (rest looked up from reference TRBV25-1 and TRBJ2-3): EADIYQTPRYLVIGTGKKITLECSQTMGHDKMYWYQQDPGMELHLIHYSYGVNSTEKGDLSSESTVSRIRTEHFPLTLESARPSHTSQYLCASSDRFRTSGSTDTQYFGPGTRLTVL.

The J gene is TRBJ2-7, the V gene TRBV7-8; D is ambiguous. Germline V gene data show CDR1 as SGHVS and CDR2 as FQNEAQ. This CDR3 is 15 amino acids long. The V gene lost 2 bases and the J gene lost 6 bases, with 17 bases spanning the gap. The CDR3 here is CASSLRQAILGEQYF. In DNA, the CDR3 is TGTGCCAGCAGCTTACGCCAGGCTATACTTGGCGAGCAGTACTTC.

V gene TRBV30 combines with J gene TRBJ1-1; D remains unclear. V lost 0 bases and J lost 3, with 14 bases in between. Per the germline V gene, CDR1 is GTSNPN and CDR2 is SVGIG (reference sequence). CDR3 length equals 15 residues. The CDR3 loop is CAWSVPGAWDTEAFF. The CDR3 region has the DNA TGTGCCTGGAGTGTACCGGGAGCATGGGACACTGAAGCTTTCTTT.

V gene TRBV30 combines with J gene TRBJ2-1, with D hard to call. The CDR3 has 14 residues. V was pared by 2 bases and J by 0 bases, with 8 bases between. Germline V gene data show CDR1 as GTSNPN and CDR2 as SVGIG (reference sequence). The CDR3 region has the DNA TGTGCCTGGAGTCTGGGAAGCTCCTACAATGAGCAGTTCTTC. It translates to CAWSLGSSYNEQFF.

The sample holds one count of this clone. The V and J genes are TRBV4-3 and TRBJ2-5, with 10 bases identical to TRBD2. Per germline, CDR1 LGHNA and CDR2 YSLEER. J gave up 5 bases and V 6 bases, and 12 bases lay outside the gene matches. This CDR3 comprises 16 residues. CDR3 sequence: CASRATGTSVWETQYF. Here the CDR3 DNA reads TGCGCCAGCAGAGCAACCGGGACTAGCGTTTGGGAGACCCAGTACTTC.

In DNA, the CDR3 is TGTGCCAGCAGCTTAGATGTGGGACAGGCCCACTACGAGCAGTACTTC. Translating gives CASSLDVGQAHYEQYF. The chain combines TRBV11-3 with TRBJ2-7; 8 nucleotides match TRBD1. Trimming cost V 0 bases and J 3 bases; bases outside gene matches: 7. Germline V CDR1 and CDR2: SGHNT, YENEEA. CDR3 size: 16 residues.

This chain connects TRBV28 to TRBJ1-2, with 7 bases fitting TRBD1. Trimming at V came to 9 bases and at J to 4 bases, leaving 8 bases not matched to a gene. CDR1 is MDHEN and CDR2 is SYDVKM in the germline V gene. This CDR3 is built from 13 residues. The CDR3 sequence: CARRRDSIYGYTF. The CDR3 DNA is TGTGCCAGGCGGAGGGACAGCATCTATGGCTACACCTTC.

The V gene is TRBV19, the J gene TRBJ1-1, with TRBD1 matching 12 bases. The V and J ends lost 4 bases and 5 bases, in that order; junction bases with no gene match: 5. The CDR3 covers 15 residues. The V gene's germline CDR1 is LNHDA and CDR2 SQIVND (reference sequence). As DNA, the CDR3 is TGTGCCAGTAGTAAGGGACAGGGGGCTTATACTGAAGCTTTCTTT. Its translation: CASSKGQGAYTEAFF.

For this clone: The junction departs from the called germline gene at one end, perhaps through a read error. This rearrangement joins TRBV11-3 to TRBJ2-2, with a weak D call TRBD2 (7 bases). The V gene's germline CDR1 is SGHNT and CDR2 YENEEA. The CDR3 length is 14 residues. DNA of the CDR3: TGTGCCAGCAGCTCCGCAAAGGGACAACGGGAGGTGATTTTT. Encoded protein: CASSSAKGQREVIF.

V and J are TRBV27 and TRBJ1-1, with 9 bases identical to TRBD1. The CDR3 totals 15 residues. Germline loops: CDR1 MNHEY, CDR2 SMNVEV (reference sequence). V was clipped by 4 bases and J by 0 bases; unmatched bases: 3. The CDR3 DNA sequence: TGTGCCAGCAGTTGGGGACAGGGAATGAACACTGAAGCTTTCTTT. Protein sequence: CASSWGQGMNTEAFF.